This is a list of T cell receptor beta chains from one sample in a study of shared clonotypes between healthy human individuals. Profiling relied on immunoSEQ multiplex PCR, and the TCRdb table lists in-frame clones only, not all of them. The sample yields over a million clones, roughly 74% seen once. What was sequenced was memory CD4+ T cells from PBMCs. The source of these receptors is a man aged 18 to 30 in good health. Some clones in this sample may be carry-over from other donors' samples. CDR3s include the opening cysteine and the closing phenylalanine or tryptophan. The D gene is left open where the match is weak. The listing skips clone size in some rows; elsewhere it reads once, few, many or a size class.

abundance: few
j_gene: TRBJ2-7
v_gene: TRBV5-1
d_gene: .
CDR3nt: TGCGCCAGCAGCTTGGCCATTGGGGAGCAGTACTTC
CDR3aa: CASSLAIGEQYF

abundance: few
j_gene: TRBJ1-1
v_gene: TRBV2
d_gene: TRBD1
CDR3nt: TGTGCCAGCAGTGAGAGGTGGGCAGGGGGCCGCGAAGCTTTCTTT
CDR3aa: CASSERWAGGREAFF

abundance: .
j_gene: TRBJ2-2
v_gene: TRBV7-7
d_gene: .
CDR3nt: TGTGCCAGCAGGCTTCCGGGCGGGGAGCTGTTTTTT
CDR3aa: CASRLPGGELFF

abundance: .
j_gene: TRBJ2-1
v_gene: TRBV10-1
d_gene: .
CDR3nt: TGCGCCAGCAGTGAGGCCACTAGCTCACATGAGCAGTTCTTC
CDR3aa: CASSEATSSHEQFF

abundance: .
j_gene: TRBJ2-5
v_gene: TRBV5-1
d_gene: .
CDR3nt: TGCGCCAGCAGCGGCGAGGGGTTTGAGGGAGAGACCCAGTACTTC
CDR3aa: CASSGEGFEGETQYF

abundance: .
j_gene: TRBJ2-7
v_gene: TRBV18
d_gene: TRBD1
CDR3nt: TGTGCCAGCTCGCCCTCGACAGGGTTAACCTCCTACGAGCAGTACTTC
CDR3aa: CASSPSTGLTSYEQYF

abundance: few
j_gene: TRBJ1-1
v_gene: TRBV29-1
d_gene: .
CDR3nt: TGCAGCGTTGAACGGGGGGCGGTGAACACTGAAGCTTTCTTT
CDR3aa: CSVERGAVNTEAFF

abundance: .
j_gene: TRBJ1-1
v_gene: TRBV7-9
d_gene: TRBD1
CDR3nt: TGTGCCAGCAGCATAGGGACAGCCATCATCACTGAAGCTTTCTTT
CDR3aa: CASSIGTAIITEAFF

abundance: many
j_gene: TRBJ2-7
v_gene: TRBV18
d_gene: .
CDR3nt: TGTGCCAGCTCCTTGGCTTTGTTCTACGAGCAGTACTTC
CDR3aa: CASSLALFYEQYF

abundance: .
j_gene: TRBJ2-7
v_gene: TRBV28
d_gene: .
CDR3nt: TGTGCCAGCAGTTCGGAGGGGACCTACGAGCAGTACTTC
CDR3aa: CASSSEGTYEQYF

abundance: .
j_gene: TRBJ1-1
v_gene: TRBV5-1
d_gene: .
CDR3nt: TGCGCCAGCAGCTACCAGGTGAACACTGAAGCTTTCTTT
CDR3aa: CASSYQVNTEAFF

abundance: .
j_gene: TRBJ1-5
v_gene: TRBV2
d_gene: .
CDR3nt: TGTGCCAGCAGTGCTTCCCCGACAGTTAGCAATCAGCCCCAGCATTTT
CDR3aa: CASSASPTVSNQPQHF

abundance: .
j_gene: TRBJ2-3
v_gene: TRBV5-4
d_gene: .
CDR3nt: TGTGCCAGCAGGGACAGTAACACAGATACGCAGTATTTT
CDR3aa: CASRDSNTDTQYF

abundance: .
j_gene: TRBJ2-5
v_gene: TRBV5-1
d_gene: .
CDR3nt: TGCGCCAGCAGCTTGTTCGTTCCCGGGGAGGAGACCCAGTACTTC
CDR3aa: CASSLFVPGEETQYF

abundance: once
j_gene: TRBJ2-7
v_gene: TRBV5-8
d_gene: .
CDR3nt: TGTGCCAGCAGCTTGGGTCGCAGACAGCACGAGCAGTACTTC
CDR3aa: CASSLGRRQHEQYF

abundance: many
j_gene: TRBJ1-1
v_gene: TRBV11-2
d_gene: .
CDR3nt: TGTGCCAGCAGCTTAGAGTTCGGGAACTTGAACACTGAAGCTTTCTTT
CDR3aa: CASSLEFGNLNTEAFF

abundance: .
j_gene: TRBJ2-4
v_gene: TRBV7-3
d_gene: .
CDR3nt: TGTGCCAGCAGCCCTTTGCTGGGGTCGAACATTCAGTACTTC
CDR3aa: CASSPLLGSNIQYF

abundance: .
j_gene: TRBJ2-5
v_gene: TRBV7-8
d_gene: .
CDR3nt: TGTGCCAGCAGCTTCGGGGGACAAGAGACCCAGTACTTC
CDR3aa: CASSFGGQETQYF

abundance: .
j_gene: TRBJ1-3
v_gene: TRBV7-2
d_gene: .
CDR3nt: TGTGCCAGCAGCTTAGATCCGGGGTCAGGAAACACCATATATTTT
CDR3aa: CASSLDPGSGNTIYF

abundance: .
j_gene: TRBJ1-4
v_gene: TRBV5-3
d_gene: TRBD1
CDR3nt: TGTGCCAGAAGCATGCCCCAGGGACAGCCTAATGAAAAACTGTTTTTT
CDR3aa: CARSMPQGQPNEKLFF

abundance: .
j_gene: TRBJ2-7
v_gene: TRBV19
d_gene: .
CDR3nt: TGTGCCAGTAGTATAGTTGGTAGCGGAGACTACGAGCAGTACTTC
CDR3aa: CASSIVGSGDYEQYF

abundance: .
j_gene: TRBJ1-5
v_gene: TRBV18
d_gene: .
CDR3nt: TGTGCCAGCTCATGGGGGGGCGGGAATCAGCCCCAGCATTTT
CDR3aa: CASSWGGGNQPQHF

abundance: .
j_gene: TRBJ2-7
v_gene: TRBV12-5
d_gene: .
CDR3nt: TGTGCTAGGAATGGGACGGCTACCTACGAGCAGTACTTC
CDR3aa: CARNGTATYEQYF

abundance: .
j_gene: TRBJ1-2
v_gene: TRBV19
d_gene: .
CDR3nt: TGTGCCAGTAGTATCGGGACCGTTCCCGGCTACACCTTC
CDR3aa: CASSIGTVPGYTF

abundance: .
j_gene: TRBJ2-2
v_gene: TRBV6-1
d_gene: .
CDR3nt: TGTGCCAGCAGCCGGGAACGGAACACCGGGGAGCTGTTTTTT
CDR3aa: CASSRERNTGELFF

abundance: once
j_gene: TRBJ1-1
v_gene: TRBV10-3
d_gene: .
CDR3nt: TGTGCCATCAGTGATCACCGGGGGGAGAACACTGAAGCTTTCTTT
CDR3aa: CAISDHRGENTEAFF

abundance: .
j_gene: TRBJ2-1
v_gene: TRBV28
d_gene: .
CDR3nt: TGTGCCAGCAGAAACCCAGGGATAGGTAATGAGCAGTTCTTC
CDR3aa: CASRNPGIGNEQFF

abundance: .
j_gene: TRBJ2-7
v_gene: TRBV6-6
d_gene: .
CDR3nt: TGTGCCAGCAGCCGAGGGTCCTCCTACGAGCAGTACTTC
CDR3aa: CASSRGSSYEQYF

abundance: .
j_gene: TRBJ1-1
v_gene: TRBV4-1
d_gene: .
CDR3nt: TGCGCCAGCAGCCAAGATCGCGACGGTGAAGCTTTCTTT
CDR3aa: CASSQDRDGEAFF

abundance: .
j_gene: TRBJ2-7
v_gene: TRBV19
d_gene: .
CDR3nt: TGTGCCAGTAGTCCGGGATTCCGCGAGGGCGAGCAGTACTTC
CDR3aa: CASSPGFREGEQYF

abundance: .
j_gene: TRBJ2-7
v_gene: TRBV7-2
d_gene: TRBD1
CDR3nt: TGTGCCAGCAGCCCCGTACAGGGGTACGAGCAGTACTTC
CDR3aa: CASSPVQGYEQYF

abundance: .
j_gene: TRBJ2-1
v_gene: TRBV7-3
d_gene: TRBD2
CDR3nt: TGTGCCAGCAGCTCCGGGACTAGCGCCGTCGAGCAGTTCTTC
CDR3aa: CASSSGTSAVEQFF

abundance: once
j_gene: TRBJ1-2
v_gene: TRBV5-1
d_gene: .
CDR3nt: TGCGCCAGCAGCTTGGGGACAGCATCAAGGGACTATGGCTACACCTTC
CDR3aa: CASSLGTASRDYGYTF

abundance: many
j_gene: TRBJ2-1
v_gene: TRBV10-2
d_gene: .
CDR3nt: TGCGCCAGCAGTGACCCGGGACTCAACAATGAGCAGTTCTTC
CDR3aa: CASSDPGLNNEQFF

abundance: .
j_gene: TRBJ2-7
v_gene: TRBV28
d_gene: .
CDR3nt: TGTGCCAGCACGGACCGCCCCGGGGGGCAGTACTTC
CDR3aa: CASTDRPGGQYF

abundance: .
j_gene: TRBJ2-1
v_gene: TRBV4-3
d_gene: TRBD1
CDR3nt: TGCGCCAGCAGCAGAGTCGGGACAGGGGGGGATGAGCAGTTCTTC
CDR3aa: CASSRVGTGGDEQFF

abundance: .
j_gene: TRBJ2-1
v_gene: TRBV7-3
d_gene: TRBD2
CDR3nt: TGTGCCAGCAGCCCGTTAGGCGGACTAGACTCCTACAATGAGCAGTTCTTC
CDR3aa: CASSPLGGLDSYNEQFF

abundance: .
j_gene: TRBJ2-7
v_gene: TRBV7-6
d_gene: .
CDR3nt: TGTGCCAGCAGTTTAGGGTCCTACGAGCAGTACTTC
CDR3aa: CASSLGSYEQYF

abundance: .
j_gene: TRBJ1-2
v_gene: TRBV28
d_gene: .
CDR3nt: TGTGCCAGCAGTTTACAGGGACCCCTCACAGGCTACACCTTC
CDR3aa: CASSLQGPLTGYTF

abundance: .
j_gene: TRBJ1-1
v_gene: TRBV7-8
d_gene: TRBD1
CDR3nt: TGTGCCAGCAGCCTGACAGGGGTTGAAGCTTTCTTT
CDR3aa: CASSLTGVEAFF

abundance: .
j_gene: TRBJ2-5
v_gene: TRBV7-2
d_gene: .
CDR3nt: TGTGCCAGCAGCTTAGTACCGTCCCCGAGGGAGACCCAGTACTTC
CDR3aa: CASSLVPSPRETQYF

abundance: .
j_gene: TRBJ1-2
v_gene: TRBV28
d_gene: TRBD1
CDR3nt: TGTGCCAGCAGTTCGGGGACAGAGACCTATGGCTACACCTTC
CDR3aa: CASSSGTETYGYTF

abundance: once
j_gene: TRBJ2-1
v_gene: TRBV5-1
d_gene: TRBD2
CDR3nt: TGCGCCAGCAGGTTAGCGGGGTGGAGGAATGAGCAGTTCTTC
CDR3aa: CASRLAGWRNEQFF

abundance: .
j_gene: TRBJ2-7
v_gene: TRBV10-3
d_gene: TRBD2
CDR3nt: TGTGCCATCAAGCGCGGGAGTTCCTACGAGCAGTACTTC
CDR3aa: CAIKRGSSYEQYF

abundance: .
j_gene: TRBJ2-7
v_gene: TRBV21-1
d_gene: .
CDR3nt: TGTGCCAGCAGCAAAGGGGTTCAGGACAGGGGCTACGAGCAGTACTTC
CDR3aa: CASSKGVQDRGYEQYF

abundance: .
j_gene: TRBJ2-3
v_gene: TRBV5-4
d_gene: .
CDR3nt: TGTGCCAGCAGCCCTTCGACGGGCACAGATACGCAGTATTTT
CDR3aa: CASSPSTGTDTQYF

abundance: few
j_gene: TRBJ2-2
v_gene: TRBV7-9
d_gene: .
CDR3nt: TGTGCCAGCAGCTTGAGGGAGAGGAACACCGGGGAGCTGTTTTTT
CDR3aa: CASSLRERNTGELFF

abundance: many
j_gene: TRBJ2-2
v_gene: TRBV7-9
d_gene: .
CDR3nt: TGTGCCAGCAGACCCGGGACGGCGAACACCGGGGAGCTGTTTTTT
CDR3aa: CASRPGTANTGELFF

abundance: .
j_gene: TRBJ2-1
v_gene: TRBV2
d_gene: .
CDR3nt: TGTGCCAGCAGTGGGTTAAACTCCAATGAGCAGTTCTTC
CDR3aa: CASSGLNSNEQFF

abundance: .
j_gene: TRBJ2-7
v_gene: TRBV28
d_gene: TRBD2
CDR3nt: TGTGCCAGCAGTTTGTCAACTAGCGGAGCCTACGAGCAGTACTTC
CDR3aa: CASSLSTSGAYEQYF

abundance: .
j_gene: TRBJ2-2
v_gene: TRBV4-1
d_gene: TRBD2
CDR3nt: TGCGCCAGCAGCCAAGTGGCGCGGGAGAAGGGCACCGGGGAGCTGTTTTTT
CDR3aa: CASSQVAREKGTGELFF

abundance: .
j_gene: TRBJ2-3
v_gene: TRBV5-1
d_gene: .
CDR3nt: TGCGCCAGCAGCTTACCCCTCCGCACAGATACGCAGTATTTT
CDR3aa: CASSLPLRTDTQYF

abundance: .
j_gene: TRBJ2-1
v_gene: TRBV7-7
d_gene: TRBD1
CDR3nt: TGTGCCAGCAGCCCCCAGACAGGGGAATCGAATGAGCAGTTCTTC
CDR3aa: CASSPQTGESNEQFF

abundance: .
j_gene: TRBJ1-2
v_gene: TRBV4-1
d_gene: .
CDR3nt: TGCGCCAGCAGCCAAGTCACGGCCGAAGCTAACTATGGCTACACCTTC
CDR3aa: CASSQVTAEANYGYTF